The source of this T cell receptor (beta chain) is a study of cytomegalovirus exposure and HLA in healthy donors. Study-level findings and limits: In vitro experiments confirmed that a few CMV-associated chains were specific for CMV antigens. Some public TCRs appeared in many individuals, while most sequences were rare. Reportedly, fewer N-insertions than the approximately 690-donor mean appeared in an Asian-associated ancestry cluster in a later analysis.

As for this clone: The antigen remains unidentified.

PCR involved 60 Vbeta and 13 Jbeta primers. Sequenced by immunoSEQ multiplex PCR; TCRdb stores in-frame clones only, minus some. The sample includes about 120,000 clones, 80% seen only once; the top ten take 2.5% to 3%. The sample taken for sequencing was PBMCs. This sequence originates from a woman between 55 and 75 years old in good health and CMV-seropositive.

The CDR3 region has the DNA TGTGCCAGCAGCTTTCCGAAAACTAGCGGGGTAAACAATGAGCAGTTCTTC. This sequence encodes CASSFPKTSGVNNEQFF. V gene TRBV7-2 combines with J gene TRBJ2-1; 10 bases align to TRBD2. CDR1 and CDR2 (germline): SGHTA, FQGNSA. After removal of 3 bases from V and 5 bases from J, the junction contained 10 bases not matched to a gene. The CDR3 has 17 residues.